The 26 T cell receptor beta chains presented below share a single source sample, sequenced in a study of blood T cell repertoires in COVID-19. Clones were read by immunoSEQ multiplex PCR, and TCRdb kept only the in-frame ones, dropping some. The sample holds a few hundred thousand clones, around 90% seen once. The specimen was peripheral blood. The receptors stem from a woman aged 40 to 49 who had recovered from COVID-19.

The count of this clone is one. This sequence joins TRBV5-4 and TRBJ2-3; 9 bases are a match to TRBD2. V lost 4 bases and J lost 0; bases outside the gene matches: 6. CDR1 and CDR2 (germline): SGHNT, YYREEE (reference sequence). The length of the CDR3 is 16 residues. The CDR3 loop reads CASSPSSGTSTDTQYF. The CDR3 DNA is TGTGCCAGCAGCCCCTCTAGCGGGACTAGCACAGATACGCAGTATTTT.

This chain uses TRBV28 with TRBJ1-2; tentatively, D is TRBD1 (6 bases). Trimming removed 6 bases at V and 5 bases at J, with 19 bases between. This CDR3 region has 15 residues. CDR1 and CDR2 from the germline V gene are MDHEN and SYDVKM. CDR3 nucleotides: TGTGCCAGCAGATTTATTGGAGGACAGCCTTATGGCTACACCTTC. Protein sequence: CASRFIGGQPYGYTF.

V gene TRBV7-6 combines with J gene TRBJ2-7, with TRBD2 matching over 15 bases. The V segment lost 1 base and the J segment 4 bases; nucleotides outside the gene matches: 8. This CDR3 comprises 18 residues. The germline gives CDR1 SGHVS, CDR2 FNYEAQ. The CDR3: CASSLEGLAGGPGYEQYF. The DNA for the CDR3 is TGTGCCAGCAGCTTAGAAGGACTAGCGGGAGGGCCTGGTTACGAGCAGTACTTC.

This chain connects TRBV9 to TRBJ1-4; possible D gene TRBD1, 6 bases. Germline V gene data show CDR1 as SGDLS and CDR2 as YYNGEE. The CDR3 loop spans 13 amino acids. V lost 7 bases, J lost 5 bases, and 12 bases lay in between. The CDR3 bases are TGTGCCAGCGCGGACAGTTCCAATGAAAAACTGTTTTTT. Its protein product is CASADSSNEKLFF.

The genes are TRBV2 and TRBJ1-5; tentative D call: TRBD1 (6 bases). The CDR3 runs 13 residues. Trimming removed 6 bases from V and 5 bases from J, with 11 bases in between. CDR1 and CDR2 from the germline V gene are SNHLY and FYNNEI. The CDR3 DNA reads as TGTGCCAGCAGGGTGGACAGTGATCAGCCCCAGCATTTT. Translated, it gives CASRVDSDQPQHF.

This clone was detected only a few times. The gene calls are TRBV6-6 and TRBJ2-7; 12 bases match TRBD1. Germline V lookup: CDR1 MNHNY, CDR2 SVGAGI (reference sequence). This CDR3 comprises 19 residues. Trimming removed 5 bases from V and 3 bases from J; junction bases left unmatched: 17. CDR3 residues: CASSQSWGQGAISLYEQYF. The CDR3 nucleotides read TGTGCCAGCAGTCAGAGCTGGGGACAGGGGGCGATTAGCCTCTACGAGCAGTACTTC.

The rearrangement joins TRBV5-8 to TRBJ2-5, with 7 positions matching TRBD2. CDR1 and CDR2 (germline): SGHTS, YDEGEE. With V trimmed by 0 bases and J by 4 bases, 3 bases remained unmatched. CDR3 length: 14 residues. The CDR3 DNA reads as TGTGCCAGCAGCTTGGAGGGAGGGTTAGAGACCCAGTACTTC. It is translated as CASSLEGGLETQYF.

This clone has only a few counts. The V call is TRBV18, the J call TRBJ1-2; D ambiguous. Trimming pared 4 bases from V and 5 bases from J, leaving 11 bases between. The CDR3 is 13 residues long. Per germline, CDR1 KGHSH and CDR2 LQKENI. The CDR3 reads CASSLDSLYGYTF. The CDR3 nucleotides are TGTGCCAGCTCACTGGACTCTCTATATGGCTACACCTTC.

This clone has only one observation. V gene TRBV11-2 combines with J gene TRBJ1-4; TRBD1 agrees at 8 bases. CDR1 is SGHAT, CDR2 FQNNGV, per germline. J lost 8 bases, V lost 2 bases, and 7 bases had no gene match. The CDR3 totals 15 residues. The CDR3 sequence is CASSLLAGTGEKLFF. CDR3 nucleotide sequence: TGTGCCAGCAGCTTATTGGCCGGGACAGGAGAAAAACTGTTTTTT.

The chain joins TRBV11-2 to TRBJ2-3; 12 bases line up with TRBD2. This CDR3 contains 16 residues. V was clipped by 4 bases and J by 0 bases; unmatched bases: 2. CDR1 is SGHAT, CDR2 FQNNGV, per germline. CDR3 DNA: TGTGCCAGCAGCTACGGACTAGCGGGAAGCACAGATACGCAGTATTTT. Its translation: CASSYGLAGSTDTQYF. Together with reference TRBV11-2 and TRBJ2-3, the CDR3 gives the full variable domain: EAGVAQSPRYKIIEKRQSVAFWCNPISGHATLYWYQQILGQGPKLLIQFQNNGVVDDSQLPKDRFSAERLKGVDSTLKIQPAKLEDSAVYLCASSYGLAGSTDTQYFGPGTRLTVL.

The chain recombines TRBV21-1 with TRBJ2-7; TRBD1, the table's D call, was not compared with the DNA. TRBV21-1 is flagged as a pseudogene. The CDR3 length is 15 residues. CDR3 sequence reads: CASYRPGQGAYEQYF. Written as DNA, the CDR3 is TGTGCCAGCTACCGACCGGGACAGGGGGCCTACGAGCAGTACTTC.

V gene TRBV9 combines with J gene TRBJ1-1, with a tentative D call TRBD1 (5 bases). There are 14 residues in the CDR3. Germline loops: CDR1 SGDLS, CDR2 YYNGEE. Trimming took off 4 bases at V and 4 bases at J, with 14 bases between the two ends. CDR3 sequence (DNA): TGTGCCAGCAGCCCCGAGAGGGGAGGCACTGAAGCTTTCTTT. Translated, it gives CASSPERGGTEAFF.

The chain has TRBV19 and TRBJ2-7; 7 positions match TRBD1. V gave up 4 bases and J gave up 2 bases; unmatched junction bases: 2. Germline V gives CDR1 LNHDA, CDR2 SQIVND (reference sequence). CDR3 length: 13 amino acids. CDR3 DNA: TGTGCCAGTAGTACGGGACAGACCTACGAGCAGTACTTC. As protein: CASSTGQTYEQYF.

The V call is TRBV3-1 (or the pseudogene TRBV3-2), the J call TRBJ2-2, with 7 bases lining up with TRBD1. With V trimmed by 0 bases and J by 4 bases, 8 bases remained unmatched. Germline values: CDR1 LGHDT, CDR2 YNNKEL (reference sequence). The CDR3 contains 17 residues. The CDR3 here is CASSQDVGTVGTGELFF. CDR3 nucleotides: TGTGCCAGCAGCCAAGATGTAGGGACAGTGGGCACCGGGGAGCTGTTTTTT.

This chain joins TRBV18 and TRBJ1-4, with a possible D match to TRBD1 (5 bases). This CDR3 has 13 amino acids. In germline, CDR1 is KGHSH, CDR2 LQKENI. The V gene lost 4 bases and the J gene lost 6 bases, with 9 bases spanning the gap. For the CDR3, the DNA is TGTGCCAGCTCACTAGGGGATTATGAAAAACTGTTTTTT. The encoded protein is CASSLGDYEKLFF.

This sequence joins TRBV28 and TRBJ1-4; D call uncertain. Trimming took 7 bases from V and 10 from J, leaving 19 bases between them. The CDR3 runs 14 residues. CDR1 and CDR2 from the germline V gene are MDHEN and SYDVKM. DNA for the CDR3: TGTGCCAGCAACCCGGAGGTCCCCGACGGAAAACTGTTTTTT. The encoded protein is CASNPEVPDGKLFF.

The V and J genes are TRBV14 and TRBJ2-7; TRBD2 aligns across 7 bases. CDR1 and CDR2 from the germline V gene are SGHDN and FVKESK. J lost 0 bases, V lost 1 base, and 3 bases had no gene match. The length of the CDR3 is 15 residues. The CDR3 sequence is CASSQVPGGSYEQYF. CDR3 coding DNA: TGTGCCAGCAGCCAAGTCCCGGGAGGCTCCTACGAGCAGTACTTC.

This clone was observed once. CDR3 in amino acids: CSVRDRGLGDQPQHF. The CDR3 DNA reads as TGCAGCGTTCGGGACAGGGGATTAGGGGATCAGCCCCAGCATTTT. The chain is built from TRBV29-1 and TRBJ1-5; 10 bases match TRBD1. The CDR3 spans 15 residues. CDR1 is SQVTM, CDR2 ANQGSEA, per germline. After removal of 5 bases from V and 5 bases from J, the junction contained 9 bases not matched to a gene. The variable domain in full, completed from reference TRBV29-1 and TRBJ1-5, reads SAVISQKPSRDICQRGTSLTIQCQVDSQVTMMFWYRQQPGQSLTLIATANQGSEATYESGFVIDKFPISRPNLTFSTLTVSNMSPEDSSIYLCSVRDRGLGDQPQHFGDGTRLSIL.

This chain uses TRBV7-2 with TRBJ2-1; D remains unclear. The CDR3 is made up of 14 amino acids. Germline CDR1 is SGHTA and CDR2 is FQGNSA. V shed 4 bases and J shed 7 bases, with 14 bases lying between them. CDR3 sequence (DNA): TGTGCCAGCAGCTGGCCCCCCCGCTTGAATGAGCAGTTCTTC. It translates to CASSWPPRLNEQFF.

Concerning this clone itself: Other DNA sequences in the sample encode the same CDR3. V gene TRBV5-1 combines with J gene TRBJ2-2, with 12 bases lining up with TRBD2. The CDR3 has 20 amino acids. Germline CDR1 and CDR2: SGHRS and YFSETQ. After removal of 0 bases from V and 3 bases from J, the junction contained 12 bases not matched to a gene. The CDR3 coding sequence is TGCGCCAGCAGCTTGGCCGGTGGGCTAGCGGGAGGGCCGGACACCGGGGAGCTGTTTTTT. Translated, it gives CASSLAGGLAGGPDTGELFF.

The CDR3 spells CASSVERQGSGANVLTF. The DNA of the CDR3 is TGTGCCAGCAGTGTCGAGCGTCAGGGCTCTGGGGCCAACGTCCTGACTTTC. V and J are TRBV6-1 and TRBJ2-6, with a weak D call TRBD1 (5 bases). Germline CDR1 MNHNS, CDR2 SASEGT. V was shortened by 4 bases and J by 0 bases, with 13 bases between the two germline ends. The CDR3 consists of 17 residues.

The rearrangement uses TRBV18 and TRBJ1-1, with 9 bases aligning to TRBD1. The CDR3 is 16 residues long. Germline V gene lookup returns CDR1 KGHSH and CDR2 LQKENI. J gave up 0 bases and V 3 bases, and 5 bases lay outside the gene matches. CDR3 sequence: CASSPTGGKMNTEAFF. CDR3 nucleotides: TGTGCCAGCTCACCTACAGGGGGCAAAATGAACACTGAAGCTTTCTTT.

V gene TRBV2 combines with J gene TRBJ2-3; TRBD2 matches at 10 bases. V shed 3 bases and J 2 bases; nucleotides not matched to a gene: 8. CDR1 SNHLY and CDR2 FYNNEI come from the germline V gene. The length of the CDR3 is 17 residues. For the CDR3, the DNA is TGTGCCAGCAGTGATCTCGAACTAGCGGGACCCACAGATACGCAGTATTTT. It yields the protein CASSDLELAGPTDTQYF.

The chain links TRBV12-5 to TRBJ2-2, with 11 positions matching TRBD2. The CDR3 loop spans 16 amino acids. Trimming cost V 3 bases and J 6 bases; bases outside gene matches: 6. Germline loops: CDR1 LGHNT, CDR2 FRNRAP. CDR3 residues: CASGFVLAGESGELFF. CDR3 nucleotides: TGTGCTAGTGGTTTTGTACTAGCGGGAGAGTCCGGGGAGCTGTTTTTT.

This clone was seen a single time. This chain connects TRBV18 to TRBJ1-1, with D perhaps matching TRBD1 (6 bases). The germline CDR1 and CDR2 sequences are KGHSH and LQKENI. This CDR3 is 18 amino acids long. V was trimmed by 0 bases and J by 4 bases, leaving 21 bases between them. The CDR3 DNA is TGTGCCAGCTCACCACCGTTTAATGGGGGCGGTGGGGGCACTGAAGCTTTCTTT. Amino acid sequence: CASSPPFNGGGGGTEAFF.

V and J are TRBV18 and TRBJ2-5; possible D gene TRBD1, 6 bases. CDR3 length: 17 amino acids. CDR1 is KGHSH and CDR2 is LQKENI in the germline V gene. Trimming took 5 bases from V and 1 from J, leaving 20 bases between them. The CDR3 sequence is CASSAGPGRGGQETQYF. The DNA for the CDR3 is TGTGCCAGCTCAGCGGGCCCCGGCAGGGGTGGCCAAGAGACCCAGTACTTC. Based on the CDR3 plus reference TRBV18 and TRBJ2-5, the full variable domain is NAGVMQNPRHLVRRRGQEARLRCSPMKGHSHVYWYRQLPEEGLKFMVYLQKENIIDESGMPKERFSAEFPKEGPSILRIQQVVRGDSAAYFCASSAGPGRGGQETQYFGPGTRLLVL.